This TCR beta chain was sequenced in a study of blood T cell repertoires in COVID-19. CDR3 length equals 15 residues. Trimming shortened V by 5 bases and J by 12 bases, and 23 bases separated the two germline ends. From germline, CDR1 is SGHTA and CDR2 FQGTGA. This clone appeared a single time. Per the original data handling: Amplification with reference gene primers provided the estimates of nucleated cell counts. Data came from immunoSEQ multiplex PCR; TCRdb stores just in-frame clones and leaves some out. V and J calls and clone size are as listed in that table; D and trimming were resolved from the DNA. The sample has approximately 150,000 clones; around four fifths are singletons.

Sequencing was performed on PBMCs or T cells enriched from blood (not recorded which). The genes are TRBV7-3 and TRBJ2-4; a possible D gene is TRBD2 (6 bases). This receptor was obtained from a woman between 45 and 60 years old with acute COVID-19. The CDR3 nucleotides read TGTGCCAGCAGCCCGACCGGACTGGGGGGAGAGGGTCAGTACTTC. It translates to CASSPTGLGGEGQYF.